A selection of T cell receptor beta chains follows, all from one sample in a study of blood T cell repertoires in COVID-19. Libraries were prepared by immunoSEQ multiplex PCR; TCRdb keeps only in-frame clonotypes and omits some of them. The table includes about 250,000 clones, around 89% detected once. Sequencing used PBMCs or T cells enriched from blood (not recorded which). These receptor sequences come from a woman between 50 and 59 years old who had recovered from COVID-19. Both conserved end residues are part of each CDR3. D genes are given only for firm matches. Rows give clone size only sometimes, using once, few, many, or a class for an expanded clone.

>TRBV18|TRBD2|.|TRBJ2-1
CASSPDPGLADHSYNEQFF
TGTGCCAGCTCACCAGATCCGGGACTAGCGGACCATTCCTACAATGAGCAGTTCTTC
>TRBV24-1|.|.|TRBJ1-2
CATSDLDNYGYTF
TGTGCCACCAGTGATCTAGACAACTATGGCTACACCTTC
>TRBV15|TRBD2|.|TRBJ2-1
CATSRDPSGSYNEQFF
TGTGCCACCAGCAGAGATCCTAGCGGGAGCTACAATGAGCAGTTCTTC
>TRBV5-8|.|.|TRBJ1-5
CASRDTGLGPYSNQPQHF
TGTGCCAGCAGGGACACAGGGTTAGGCCCGTATAGCAATCAGCCCCAGCATTTT
>TRBV19|TRBD2|once|TRBJ2-1
CASSLRTSGSSYNEQFF
TGTGCCAGTAGTCTACGGACTAGCGGGAGCTCCTACAATGAGCAGTTCTTC
>TRBV5-1|.|.|TRBJ1-4
CASSLTGESWEKLFF
TGCGCCAGCAGCCTAACGGGGGAGTCGTGGGAAAAACTGTTTTTT
>TRBV18|TRBD2|.|TRBJ2-1
CASSPPRVAGGRNEQFF
TGTGCCAGCTCACCACCCCGGGTAGCGGGAGGCCGAAATGAGCAGTTCTTC
>TRBV7-8|.|.|TRBJ2-2
CASELQGTGELFF
TGTGCCAGCGAACTACAGGGCACCGGGGAGCTGTTTTTT
>TRBV11-2|.|.|TRBJ1-3
CASSASRQGNTIYF
TGTGCCAGCAGCGCCTCCCGACAGGGAAACACCATATATTTT
>TRBV28|TRBD1|.|TRBJ1-2
CASSSSGTGGDGYTF
TGTGCCAGCAGTAGCTCCGGGACAGGGGGCGACGGCTACACCTTC
>TRBV7-9|.|once|TRBJ2-7
CASSLDQLEQYF
TGTGCCAGCAGCTTAGATCAACTCGAGCAGTACTTC
>TRBV6-5|.|.|TRBJ1-1
CASLETGNTEAFF
TGTGCCAGCTTGGAGACAGGGAACACTGAAGCTTTCTTT
>TRBV7-2|TRBD2|once|TRBJ2-7
CASSLASTSGNYEQYF
TGTGCCAGCAGCTTAGCCTCCACTAGCGGGAACTACGAGCAGTACTTC
>TRBV7-2|TRBD1|few|TRBJ1-2
CASSSVPGQGGPYGYTF
TGTGCCAGCAGCTCTGTCCCGGGACAGGGGGGACCTTATGGCTACACCTTC
>TRBV15|TRBD2|.|TRBJ2-1
CATSRESLAGGPRNEQFF
TGTGCCACCAGCAGAGAGTCACTAGCGGGAGGGCCGCGCAATGAGCAGTTCTTC
>TRBV11-2|TRBD1|.|TRBJ1-6
CASSLARGPSNSPLHF
TGTGCCAGCAGCTTAGCCAGGGGGCCTAGTAATTCACCCCTCCACTTT
>TRBV30|.|.|TRBJ1-1
CAWSRYAENTEAFF
TGTGCCTGGAGTCGGTATGCGGAGAACACTGAAGCTTTCTTT
>TRBV27|.|once|TRBJ1-2
CASSYHSGDYGYTF
TGTGCCAGCAGTTATCATTCGGGGGACTATGGCTACACCTTC
>TRBV18|.|once|TRBJ1-1
CASSGLISSSEAFF
TGTGCCAGCTCAGGACTAATTAGCTCCTCAGAAGCTTTCTTT
>TRBV6-5|.|.|TRBJ1-1
CASSLGGYNTEAFF
TGTGCCAGCAGTTTGGGGGGGTACAACACTGAAGCTTTCTTT
>TRBV29-1|TRBD1|.|TRBJ1-4
CSVEMGQGNEKLFF
TGCAGCGTTGAAATGGGACAGGGGAATGAAAAACTGTTTTTT
>TRBV6-2/TRBV6-3|.|.|TRBJ2-2
CASRPHSGGTGELFF
TGTGCCAGCAGACCTCATAGCGGAGGGACCGGGGAGCTGTTTTTT
>TRBV9|.|.|TRBJ1-6
CASSVQGQVSPLHF
TGTGCCAGCAGCGTACAGGGGCAGGTTTCACCCCTCCACTTT
>TRBV20-1|.|.|TRBJ2-1
CSAPLAGEQFF
TGCAGTGCTCCGCTAGCAGGTGAGCAGTTCTTC
>TRBV13|.|.|TRBJ1-3
CASTGSGNTIYF
TGTGCCAGCACAGGTTCCGGAAACACCATATATTTT
>TRBV11-3|.|.|TRBJ2-1
CASSLGRANSYNEQFF
TGTGCCAGCAGCTTAGGGCGGGCGAACTCCTACAATGAGCAGTTCTTC
>TRBV14|TRBD1|.|TRBJ2-5
CASSQDLLKQGQETQYF
TGTGCCAGCAGCCAAGATCTATTAAAACAGGGGCAAGAGACCCAGTACTTC
>TRBV28|TRBD1|.|TRBJ1-6
CASSLPGQGVVSPLHF
TGTGCCAGCAGTTTACCCGGACAGGGGGTTGTTTCACCCCTCCACTTT
>TRBV2|TRBD2|.|TRBJ2-7
CASSGTSGTYEQYF
TGTGCCAGCAGTGGGACTAGCGGGACCTACGAGCAGTACTTC
>TRBV11-3|.|.|TRBJ2-1
CASSRRGGNEQFF
TGTGCCAGCAGCCGTAGGGGGGGGAATGAGCAGTTCTTC
>TRBV7-2|TRBD2|.|TRBJ2-1
CASSFGLAGASLKGQFF
TGTGCCAGCAGCTTCGGACTAGCGGGAGCCAGCCTGAAGGGGCAGTTCTTC
>TRBV30|.|.|TRBJ1-2
CASGEGTYGYTF
TGTGCCAGTGGGGAGGGGACTTATGGCTACACCTTC
>TRBV7-2|.|.|TRBJ1-3
CASSESNSGNTIYF
TGTGCCAGCAGCGAGAGTAACTCTGGAAACACCATATATTTT
>TRBV5-1|.|.|TRBJ2-7
CAPIGGHEQYF
TGCGCCCCGATTGGGGGCCACGAGCAGTACTTC
>TRBV6-4|TRBD1|once|TRBJ1-2
CASSDAPGQGGYTF
TGTGCCAGCAGTGACGCCCCGGGACAGGGCGGCTACACCTTC
>TRBV18|TRBD2|.|TRBJ2-3
CASSPPGGRANTQYF
TGTGCCAGCTCACCACCGGGCGGGAGGGCGAATACGCAGTATTTT
>TRBV18|.|.|TRBJ2-5
CASSPPVRGAGETQYF
TGTGCCAGCTCACCACCTGTGCGGGGCGCGGGGGAGACCCAGTACTTC
>TRBV4-1|.|few|TRBJ2-2
CASSLGMARRNTGELFF
TGCGCCAGCAGCCTAGGCATGGCGCGGCGAAACACCGGGGAGCTGTTTTTT
>TRBV7-2|TRBD1|few|TRBJ1-3
CASSLAAGGYGNTIYF
TGTGCCAGCAGCTTAGCCGCAGGGGGCTATGGAAACACCATATATTTT
>TRBV3-1/TRBV3-2|.|.|TRBJ2-3
CASSQTRTTDTQYF
TGTGCCAGCAGTCAAACTAGGACCACAGATACGCAGTATTTT
>TRBV5-6|.|.|TRBJ2-7
CASSPTGTTYEQYF
TGTGCCAGCAGCCCCACCGGGACAACCTACGAGCAGTACTTC
>TRBV24-1|.|once|TRBJ2-3
CATSGGVSVKDTQYF
TGTGCCACCAGTGGGGGAGTTTCGGTAAAAGATACGCAGTATTTT
>TRBV20-1|.|once|TRBJ2-7
CSASYYYEQYF
TGCAGTGCTAGCTACTACTACGAGCAGTACTTC
>TRBV15|TRBD1|few|TRBJ1-4
CATSRVTGGEKLFF
TGTGCCACCAGCAGAGTTACAGGGGGAGAAAAACTGTTTTTT
>TRBV20-1|TRBD1|.|TRBJ2-3
CSASRGTGLSDTQYF
TGCAGTGCTAGTCGTGGGACAGGCCTTTCGGATACGCAGTATTTT
>TRBV28|.|.|TRBJ1-2
CASSSTTVNYGYTF
TGTGCCAGCAGTTCTACGACAGTTAACTATGGCTACACCTTC